The entry that follows covers one T cell receptor beta chain sequence. What it recognizes is unknown. The CDR3 totals 15 residues. V shed 4 bases and J shed 7 bases, with 20 bases lying between them. Looked up from germline, CDR1 is DFQATT and CDR2 is SNEGSKA (reference sequence). After constant-region reverse-primer amplification, full-length variable regions underwent semi-nested PCR with Nested Universal Primer A. TCRdb re-analysed the 5' RACE reads in MiXCR, keeping a single row per CDR3 protein. The table shows about 40,000 distinct CDR3 sequences, with approximately 17% occurring only once. Findings and limits, study-wide: The larger cohort examined one V-J beta rearrangement, not whole repertoires.

This TCR was recovered from a female donor with breast cancer. Sequencing was carried out using naive CD4+ T cells sorted from a lymph node. Subset defined: naive CD4+ T cells, CD4+CD45RA+CD25-. V and J are TRBV20-1 and TRBJ2-1; possible D gene TRBD1, 6 bases. As DNA, the CDR3 is TGCAGTGCTATGTCTGGGGGCTCAATGTGGAATGAGCAGTTCTTC. This sequence encodes CSAMSGGSMWNEQFF.